The 31 T cell receptor beta chains given below trace back to one sample, sequenced in a study of response to subunit inactivated influenza vaccine. TCRdb independently ran MiXCR on the RT-PCR reads; one entry per CDR3 protein. The table includes hundreds of thousands of distinct CDR3 sequences, 7.6% detected once. This sample comprised PBMCs from blood, obtained approximately 25 months after vaccination. Every receptor here comes from a man aged 45 to 75 who received an inactivated influenza vaccine.

As regards this clonotype: Sequence at one end of the junction differs from germline and may be a read error. The chain is built from TRBV20-1 and TRBJ2-1; 12 bases fit TRBD2. The germline gives CDR1 DFQATT, CDR2 SNEGSKA (reference sequence). The CDR3 is made up of 16 amino acids. CDR3 bases: TGCTGTGCTGCCCTCCCTAGCGGGAGGGATTACAATGAGCAGTTCTTC. As protein: CCAALPSGRDYNEQFF.

In this sample, this clonotype turned up many times. The chain uses TRBV7-6 and TRBJ1-2; tentative D call: TRBD1 (6 bases). Germline V CDR1 and CDR2: SGHVS, FNYEAQ. The CDR3 runs 13 residues. The V end was cut by 1 base, the J end by 6 bases, with 9 bases between. This CDR3 is CASSLVQGDGYTF. The CDR3 bases are TGTGCCAGCAGCTTAGTACAGGGTGATGGCTACACCTTC.

The J gene is TRBJ2-1, the V gene TRBV4-2, with D maybe TRBD2 (6 bases). CDR1 is LGHNA and CDR2 is YNFKEQ in the germline V gene. Trimming pared 1 base from V and 4 bases from J, leaving 11 bases between. The CDR3 has 15 residues. The CDR3 loop is CASSQVGGGYNEQFF. The CDR3 bases are TGTGCCAGCAGCCAAGTGGGGGGTGGTTACAATGAGCAGTTCTTC.

In its sample, this clonotype was seen many times. The chain couples TRBV5-1 to TRBJ2-3; TRBD2 aligns across 7 bases. V was clipped by 2 bases and J by 1 base; unmatched bases: 13. The CDR3 sequence is 18 residues long. The germline gives CDR1 SGHRS, CDR2 YFSETQ. The CDR3 is CASSFPDASSGRTDTQYF. The DNA of the CDR3 is TGCGCCAGCAGCTTCCCCGACGCGTCTAGCGGACGCACAGATACGCAGTATTTT.

The rearrangement uses TRBV5-1 and TRBJ2-1, with unresolved D. Germline V gene data show CDR1 as SGHRS and CDR2 as YFSETQ. The CDR3 is 12 residues long. Trimming cost V 1 base and J 5 bases, with 4 bases left between them. For the CDR3, the DNA is TGCGCCAGCAGCTTGCAGGACAATGAGCAGTTCTTC. It yields the protein CASSLQDNEQFF.

The CDR3 spells CASSLRPSAYNEQFF. The CDR3 DNA reads as TGTGCCAGCAGTCTTCGGCCTAGCGCCTACAATGAGCAGTTCTTC. This rearrangement joins TRBV6-2 or TRBV6-3 to TRBJ2-1; possibly TRBD2 for D (6 bases). The V gene's germline CDR1 is MNHEY and CDR2 SVGEGT. The ends were cut back, 5 bases at V and 2 bases at J, with 13 bases in the middle. The CDR3 loop spans 15 amino acids.

The chain has TRBV6-2 or TRBV6-3 and TRBJ1-2; D is ambiguous. Germline V CDR1 and CDR2: MNHEY, SVGEGT. V shed 8 bases and J shed 0 bases, with 7 bases lying between them. The length of the CDR3 is 12 residues. This chain's CDR3 is CASEGANYGYTF. For the CDR3, the DNA is TGTGCCAGCGAAGGTGCTAACTATGGCTACACCTTC.

This clonotype has ten or more counts. V and J are TRBV7-8 and TRBJ2-1, with TRBD2 matching 12 bases. Trimming removed 5 bases from V and 3 bases from J; junction bases left unmatched: 2. The CDR3 contains 15 residues. The germline CDR1 and CDR2 sequences are SGHVS and FQNEAQ. The DNA of the CDR3 is TGTGCCAGCAGCCAGACTAGCGGGGGCTACAATGAGCAGTTCTTC. Translated: CASSQTSGGYNEQFF.

Ten or more counts support this clonotype. This rearrangement joins TRBV10-3 to TRBJ2-7, with 7 bases identical to TRBD1. Germline CDR1 and CDR2: ENHRY and SYGVKD. J lost 4 bases, V lost 0 bases, and 3 bases had no gene match. CDR3 length equals 14 residues. The DNA for the CDR3 is TGTGCCATCAGTGAGTCGGGGACAGCTTACGAGCAGTACTTC. Translated: CAISESGTAYEQYF.

This clonotype was picked up many times. The chain has TRBV20-1 and TRBJ1-5, with D uncertain. V lost 5 bases, J lost 0 bases, and 11 bases lay in between. Germline V CDR1 and CDR2: DFQATT, SNEGSKA (reference sequence). The CDR3 runs to 14 residues. The CDR3 DNA is TGCAGTGCTTCTCAGCCTTATAGCAATCAGCCCCAGCATTTT. Its protein product is CSASQPYSNQPQHF.

This clonotype was seen a few times. This chain links TRBV20-1 with TRBJ2-7, with 7 bases lining up with TRBD2. CDR3 size: 12 residues. Germline-derived CDR1 and CDR2 are DFQATT and SNEGSKA (reference sequence). V shed 6 bases, J shed 3 bases, and the junction held 5 bases outside the gene matches. The CDR3 region is CSANRDYYEQYF. The CDR3 DNA reads as TGCAGTGCCAACCGGGACTACTACGAGCAGTACTTC.

V gene TRBV12-3 or TRBV12-4 combines with J gene TRBJ2-4; perhaps TRBD2 as D (6 bases). Trimming removed 7 bases at V and 0 bases at J, with 16 bases between. This CDR3 region has 16 residues. The CDR3 sequence is CASTHSDGRAKNIQYF. CDR3 DNA: TGTGCCAGCACCCACTCAGACGGGAGAGCCAAAAACATTCAGTACTTC.

The table lists this clonotype with a few counts. The chain combines TRBV5-1 with TRBJ2-2, with 9 bases matching TRBD1. Trimming took 0 bases from V and 6 from J; bases not matched to a gene: 6. There are 16 residues in the CDR3. Germline V gene data show CDR1 as SGHRS and CDR2 as YFSETQ. The CDR3 nucleotides read TGCGCCAGCAGCTTGGGGGACAGGGCGGAACCCGGGGAGCTGTTTTTT. This encodes CASSLGDRAEPGELFF.

The DNA of the CDR3 is TGTGCCAGCAGCTCACCGGGACTAGCTTCGGGGAGCTCCTACGAGCAGTACTTC. Translating it yields CASSSPGLASGSSYEQYF. The chain carries TRBV3-1 and TRBJ2-7, with TRBD2 identical over 9 bases. With 5 bases clipped from V and 0 bases from J, the junction kept 14 bases outside the gene matches. CDR1 LGHDT and CDR2 YNNKEL come from the germline V gene (reference sequence). This CDR3 has 18 residues.

In this sample, this clonotype turned up a few times. The CDR3 DNA follows: TGCAGTGCTATCGGCACCTCCTACGAGCAGTACTTC. Residues: CSAIGTSYEQYF. The V gene is TRBV20-1, the J gene TRBJ2-7; D not certain. The CDR3 consists of 12 residues. The V end lost 4 bases, the J end lost 0 bases, and 7 bases lay between the germline ends. CDR1 DFQATT and CDR2 SNEGSKA come from the germline V gene (reference sequence).

In this sample, this clonotype turned up a few times. This chain connects TRBV4-3 to TRBJ1-6; no clear D gene. The CDR3 contains 15 residues. Germline V gene sequence: CDR1 LGHNA, CDR2 YSLEER. The ends were cut back, 0 bases at V and 10 bases at J, with 13 bases in the middle. The CDR3 here is CASSQEWGSRSPLHF. The CDR3 DNA is TGCGCCAGCAGCCAAGAATGGGGATCTAGGTCACCCCTCCACTTT.

For this clonotype: It may be a read error: a sequence one base away is much more abundant. The CDR3 carries no conserved terminal phenylalanine or tryptophan, so it likely arises from a read error. The chain uses TRBV6-4 and TRBJ1-4, with TRBD1 matching over 7 bases. This CDR3 is 14 amino acids long. The V gene's germline CDR1 is MRHNA and CDR2 SNTAGT. V lost 9 bases, J lost 8 bases, and 12 bases stayed unmatched. The CDR3 nucleotides are TGTGCCAGTAAAGCGGACAGGTTAAGCGAAAAACTGTTTCTT. Residues: CASKADRLSEKLFL.

Only a few counts were recorded for this clonotype. The chain links TRBV20-1 to TRBJ1-6, with D maybe TRBD1 (5 bases). The CDR3 covers 15 residues. V lost 0 bases to trimming and J lost 10 bases, with 16 bases between them. CDR1 DFQATT and CDR2 SNEGSKA come from the germline V gene (reference sequence). Here the CDR3 reads CSARERQGQNSPLHF. CDR3 DNA sequence: TGCAGTGCTAGAGAGAGGCAGGGTCAGAACTCACCCCTCCACTTT.

This clonotype was counted at least ten times. V is TRBV12-3 or TRBV12-4 and J is TRBJ1-5; D unresolved. The V end was cut by 3 bases, the J end by 1 base, with 10 bases between. This CDR3 comprises 15 residues. CDR3: CASSLSGFSNQPQHF. The DNA of the CDR3 is TGTGCCAGCAGTTTGTCCGGGTTCAGCAATCAGCCCCAGCATTTT.

The V and J genes are TRBV4-3 and TRBJ2-3; TRBD2 agrees at 9 bases. Germline loops: CDR1 LGHNA, CDR2 YSLEER. The CDR3 extends over 18 amino acids. V lost 0 bases, J lost 3 bases, and 10 bases stayed unmatched. The CDR3 protein is CASSQDRASGAKTDTQYF. CDR3 nucleotide sequence: TGCGCCAGCAGCCAAGATCGGGCTAGCGGGGCGAAAACAGATACGCAGTATTTT.

This clonotype occurred many times. The rearrangement links TRBV14 to TRBJ2-2; D unresolved. V gave up 4 bases and J gave up 6 bases, with 15 bases separating them. The CDR3 runs 15 residues. CDR1 SGHDN and CDR2 FVKESK come from the germline V gene. CDR3 loop: CASSRAVTDSGELFF. For the CDR3, the DNA is TGTGCCAGCAGCCGGGCGGTGACTGATTCCGGGGAGCTGTTTTTT.

This clonotype was counted between two and nine times. The chain carries TRBV29-1 and TRBJ2-5; 10 bases are shared with TRBD1. CDR1 SQVTM and CDR2 ANQGSEA come from the germline V gene. This CDR3 spans 12 amino acids. After removal of 7 bases from V and 4 bases from J, the junction contained 3 bases not matched to a gene. The CDR3 nucleotides are TGCAGCGGCGGGGACAGGGGAGAGACCCAGTACTTC. Translated, it gives CSGGDRGETQYF. Filled out from reference TRBV29-1 and TRBJ2-5, the complete variable domain reads SAVISQKPSRDICQRGTSLTIQCQVDSQVTMMFWYRQQPGQSLTLIATANQGSEATYESGFVIDKFPISRPNLTFSTLTVSNMSPEDSSIYLCSGGDRGETQYFGPGTRLLVL.

This clonotype has at least ten counts. The chain uses TRBV20-1 and TRBJ1-1; D gene ambiguous. The CDR3 loop spans 13 amino acids. The germline gives CDR1 DFQATT, CDR2 SNEGSKA (reference sequence). Trimming removed 3 bases at V and 5 bases at J, with 13 bases between. The CDR3 nucleotides read TGCAGTGCTAGCGACCTTCTTTGGACTGAAGCTTTCTTT. Translating it yields CSASDLLWTEAFF.

This clonotype was picked up a small number of times. This chain joins TRBV5-6 and TRBJ2-7, with D tentatively TRBD2 (6 bases). The CDR3 runs 13 residues. Germline V gene lookup returns CDR1 SGHDT and CDR2 YYEEEE. Trimming shortened V by 1 base and J by 4 bases, and 9 bases separated the two germline ends. The CDR3 nucleotides are TGTGCCAGCAGCTTGTGGGGGACTTACGAGCAGTACTTC. Amino acid sequence: CASSLWGTYEQYF.

This clonotype was seen a few times. The chain couples TRBV6-1 to TRBJ2-2, with D unresolved. The CDR3 runs 14 residues. The germline V gene has CDR1 MNHNS and CDR2 SASEGT. V gave up 6 bases and J gave up 1 base, with 9 bases separating them. Written as DNA, the CDR3 is TGTGCCAGCAGCCCAGATATGAACACCGGGGAGCTGTTTTTT. This gives the protein CASSPDMNTGELFF.

This clonotype was counted only a few times. The chain joins TRBV7-2 to TRBJ2-1, with D unresolved. Germline CDR1 and CDR2: SGHTA and FQGNSA. Trimming removed 5 bases at V and 7 bases at J, with 12 bases between. The CDR3 totals 13 residues. The CDR3 reads CASSQPVGNEQFF. The CDR3 region has the DNA TGTGCCAGCAGCCAGCCGGTGGGAAATGAGCAGTTCTTC.

This chain links TRBV6-5 with TRBJ2-2, with 11 positions matching TRBD2. V lost 2 bases and J lost 3; bases outside the gene matches: 5. The length of the CDR3 is 17 residues. Germline V gene lookup returns CDR1 MNHEY and CDR2 SVGAGI. This chain's CDR3 is CASSYSLAGGDTGELFF. CDR3 DNA sequence: TGTGCCAGCAGTTACAGTCTAGCGGGGGGCGACACCGGGGAGCTGTTTTTT.

This clonotype was counted a few times. This sequence joins TRBV6-5 and TRBJ1-5; the D is unclear. Per the germline V gene, CDR1 is MNHEY and CDR2 is SVGAGI. There are 13 residues in the CDR3. The V end was cut by 0 bases, the J end by 5 bases, with 5 bases between. The CDR3 loop is CASSYSLDQPQHF. DNA of the CDR3: TGTGCCAGCAGTTACTCCCTTGATCAGCCCCAGCATTTT.

This clonotype was detected a few times. The genes are TRBV6-1 and TRBJ2-7; D possibly uses TRBD1 or TRBD2 (5 bases each). V lost 5 bases, J lost 3 bases, and 14 bases lay in between. Looked up from germline, CDR1 is MNHNS and CDR2 is SASEGT. The CDR3 contains 14 residues. CDR3: CASSPLRDRYEQYF. The CDR3 DNA reads as TGTGCCAGCAGTCCCCTCAGGGACCGCTACGAGCAGTACTTC.

The table lists this clonotype with a few counts. The rearrangement links TRBV15 to TRBJ2-2, with 7 bases identical to TRBD2. This CDR3 has 14 amino acids. With V trimmed by 5 bases and J by 7 bases, 7 bases remained unmatched. Germline-derived CDR1 and CDR2 are LNHNV and YYDKDF (reference sequence). The CDR3 loop reads CATSPTSSVGELFF. The DNA for the CDR3 is TGTGCCACCAGCCCGACTAGCTCAGTCGGGGAGCTGTTTTTT. Complete variable domain (other parts from reference TRBV15 and TRBJ2-2): DAMVIQNPRYQVTQFGKPVTLSCSQTLNHNVMYWYQQKSSQAPKLLFHYYDKDFNNEADTPDNFQSRRPNTSFCFLDIRSPGLGDTAMYLCATSPTSSVGELFFGEGSRLTVL.

This clonotype was detected many times. The chain couples TRBV4-3 to TRBJ2-7, with 7 bases identical to TRBD1. CDR3 length: 15 amino acids. CDR1 and CDR2 from the germline V gene are LGHNA and YSLEER. V was pared by 1 base and J by 3 bases, with 6 bases of the junction left unmatched. CDR3 nucleotide sequence: TGCGCCAGCAGCCAAGCCCCGACAGGGATCTACGAGCAGTACTTC. Amino acid sequence: CASSQAPTGIYEQYF.